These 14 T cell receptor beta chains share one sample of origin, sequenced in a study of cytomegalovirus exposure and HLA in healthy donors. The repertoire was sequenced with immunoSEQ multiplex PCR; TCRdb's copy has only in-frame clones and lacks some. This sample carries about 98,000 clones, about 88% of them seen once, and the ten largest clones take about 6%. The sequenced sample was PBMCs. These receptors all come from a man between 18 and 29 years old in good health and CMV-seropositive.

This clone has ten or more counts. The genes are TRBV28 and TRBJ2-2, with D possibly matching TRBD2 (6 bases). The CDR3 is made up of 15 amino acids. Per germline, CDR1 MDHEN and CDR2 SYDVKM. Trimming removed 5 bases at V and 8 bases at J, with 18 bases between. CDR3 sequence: CASSTGTGDLGELFF. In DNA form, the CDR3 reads TGTGCCAGCAGTACCGGGACGGGAGATTTGGGGGAGCTGTTTTTT.

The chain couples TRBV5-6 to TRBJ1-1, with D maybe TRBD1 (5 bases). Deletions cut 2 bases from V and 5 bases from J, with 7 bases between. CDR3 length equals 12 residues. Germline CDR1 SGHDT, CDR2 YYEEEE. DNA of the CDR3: TGTGCCAGCAGCTTAGGGGTTACTGAAGCTTTCTTT. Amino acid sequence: CASSLGVTEAFF.

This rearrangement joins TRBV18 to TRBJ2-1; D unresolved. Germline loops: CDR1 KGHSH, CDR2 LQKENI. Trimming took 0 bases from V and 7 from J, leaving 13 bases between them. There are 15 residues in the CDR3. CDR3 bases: TGTGCCAGCTCACCACCTGGCTCTAGGCAGAATGAGCAGTTCTTC. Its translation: CASSPPGSRQNEQFF.

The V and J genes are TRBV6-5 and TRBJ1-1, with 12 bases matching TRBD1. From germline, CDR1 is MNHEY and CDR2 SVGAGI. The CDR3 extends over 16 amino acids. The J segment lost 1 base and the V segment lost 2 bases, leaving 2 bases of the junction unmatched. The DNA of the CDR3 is TGTGCCAGCAGTTACGTGGGACAGGGGGCGAACACTGAAGCTTTCTTT. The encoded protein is CASSYVGQGANTEAFF.

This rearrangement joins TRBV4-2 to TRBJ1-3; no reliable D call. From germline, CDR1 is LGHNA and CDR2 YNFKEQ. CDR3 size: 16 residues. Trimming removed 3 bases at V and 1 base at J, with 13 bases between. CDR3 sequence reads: CASSHGGPDSGNTIYF. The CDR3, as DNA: TGTGCCAGCAGCCATGGAGGGCCTGATTCTGGAAACACCATATATTTT.

Here the CDR3 DNA reads TGTGCCATCAGTTCGACAGGGGACCTCTCCTACGAGCAGTACTTC. Its translation is CAISSTGDLSYEQYF. This sequence joins TRBV10-3 and TRBJ2-7; 8 bases are shared with TRBD1. The CDR3 runs to 15 residues. The trim removed 5 bases at V and 0 bases at J, leaving 6 bases unmatched. Germline V CDR1 and CDR2: ENHRY, SYGVKD.

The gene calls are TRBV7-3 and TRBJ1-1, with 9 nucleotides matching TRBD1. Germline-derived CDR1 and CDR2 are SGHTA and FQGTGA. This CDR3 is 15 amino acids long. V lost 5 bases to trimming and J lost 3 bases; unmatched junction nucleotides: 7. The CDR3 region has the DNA TGTGCCAGCAGCGTACAGGGGGCGAGGGACACTGAAGCTTTCTTT. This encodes CASSVQGARDTEAFF.

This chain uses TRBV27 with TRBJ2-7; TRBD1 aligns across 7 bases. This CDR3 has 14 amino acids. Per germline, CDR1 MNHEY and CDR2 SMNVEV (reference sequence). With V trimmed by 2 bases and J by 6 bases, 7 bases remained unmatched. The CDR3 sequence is CASSLKGQLAEQYF. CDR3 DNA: TGTGCCAGCAGTTTAAAGGGACAGTTGGCCGAGCAGTACTTC.

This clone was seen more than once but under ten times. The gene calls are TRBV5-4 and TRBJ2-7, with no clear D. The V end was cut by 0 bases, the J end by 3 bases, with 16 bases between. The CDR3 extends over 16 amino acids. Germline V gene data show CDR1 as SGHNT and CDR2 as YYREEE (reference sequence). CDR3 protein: CASSLGRSPNIYEQYF. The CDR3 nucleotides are TGTGCCAGCAGCTTGGGGCGGTCTCCGAACATCTACGAGCAGTACTTC.

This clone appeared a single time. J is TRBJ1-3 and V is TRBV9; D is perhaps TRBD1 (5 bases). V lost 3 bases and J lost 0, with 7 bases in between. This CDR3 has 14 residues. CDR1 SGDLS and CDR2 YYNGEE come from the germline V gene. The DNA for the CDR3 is TGTGCCAGCAGCGCAGGGATCTCTGGAAACACCATATATTTT. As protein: CASSAGISGNTIYF.

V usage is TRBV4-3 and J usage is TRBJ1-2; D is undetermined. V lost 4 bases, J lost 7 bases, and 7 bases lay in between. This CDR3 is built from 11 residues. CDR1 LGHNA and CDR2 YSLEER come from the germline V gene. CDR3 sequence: CASSPGFGYTF. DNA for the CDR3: TGCGCCAGCAGCCCAGGTTTTGGCTACACCTTC.

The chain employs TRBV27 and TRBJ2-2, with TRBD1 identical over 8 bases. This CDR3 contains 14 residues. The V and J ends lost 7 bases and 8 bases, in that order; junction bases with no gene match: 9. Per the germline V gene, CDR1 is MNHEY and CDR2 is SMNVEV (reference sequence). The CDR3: CASKLGQGIGELFF. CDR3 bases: TGTGCCAGCAAACTCGGACAGGGAATAGGGGAGCTGTTTTTT.

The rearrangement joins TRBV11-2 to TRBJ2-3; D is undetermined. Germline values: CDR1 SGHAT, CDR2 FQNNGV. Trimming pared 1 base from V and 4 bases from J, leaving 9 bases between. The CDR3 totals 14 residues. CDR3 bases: TGTGCCAGCAGCTTAGGACACCAGTCAGATACGCAGTATTTT. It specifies CASSLGHQSDTQYF.

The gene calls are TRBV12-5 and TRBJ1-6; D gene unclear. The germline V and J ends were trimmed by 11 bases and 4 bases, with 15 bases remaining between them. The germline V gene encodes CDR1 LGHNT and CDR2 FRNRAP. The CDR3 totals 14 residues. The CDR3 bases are TGTGCTTCCACCGTCAGCGGTTATAATTCACCCCTCCACTTT. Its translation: CASTVSGYNSPLHF. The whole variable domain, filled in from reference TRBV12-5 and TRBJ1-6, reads DARVTQTPRHKVTEMGQEVTMRCQPILGHNTVFWYRQTMMQGLELLAYFRNRAPLDDSGMPKDRFSAEMPDATLATLKIQPSEPRDSAVYFCASTVSGYNSPLHFGNGTRLTVT.